Listed here are 18 T cell receptor beta chains from one sample, sequenced in a study of T cell repertoires in cytomegalovirus infection. TCRdb passed the reads through MiXCR, listing each CDR3 protein once. This sample has more than 650,000 distinct CDR3 sequences, with 35% found just once. The specimen sequenced was PBMCs. The origin of the receptors is a human donor in good health (CMV status not recorded). Some clones in this sample may be carry-over from other donors' samples.

This clonotype was counted only a few times. V is TRBV7-2 and J is TRBJ2-5, with 9 bases fitting TRBD2. Trimming removed 1 base from V and 4 bases from J; junction bases left unmatched: 4. The CDR3 covers 15 residues. Germline CDR1 SGHTA, CDR2 FQGNSA. The CDR3 sequence is CASSLGLAGSETQYF. Written as DNA, the CDR3 is TGTGCCAGCAGCTTAGGTCTAGCGGGGTCAGAGACCCAGTACTTC.

The V call is TRBV9, the J call TRBJ1-6; D is ambiguous. The germline V gene has CDR1 SGDLS and CDR2 YYNGEE. This CDR3 contains 14 residues. Trimming removed 0 bases from V and 9 bases from J, with 10 bases in between. CDR3 amino acids: CASSVEVVISPLHF. The CDR3 DNA reads as TGTGCCAGCAGCGTAGAAGTCGTTATTTCACCCCTCCACTTT.

The rearrangement links TRBV19 to TRBJ1-5; possibly TRBD1 for D (5 bases). The CDR3 covers 14 residues. CDR1 and CDR2 (germline): LNHDA, SQIVND (reference sequence). V was trimmed by 2 bases and J by 5 bases, leaving 10 bases between them. DNA for the CDR3: TGTGCCAGTAGTATACGGGGGGACCATCAGCCCCAGCATTTT. This sequence encodes CASSIRGDHQPQHF.

There are a few counts of this clonotype. The V call is TRBV15, the J call TRBJ1-3; D gene uncertain. The V end was cut by 2 bases, the J end by 0 bases, with 8 bases between. The CDR3 loop spans 15 amino acids. Germline V gene sequence: CDR1 LNHNV, CDR2 YYDKDF (reference sequence). Here the CDR3 reads CATSRQRNSGNTIYF. CDR3 DNA: TGTGCCACCAGCAGACAGAGGAACTCTGGAAACACCATATATTTT.

This clonotype was seen ten or more times. The chain uses TRBV7-6 and TRBJ2-5; 7 bases align to TRBD2. CDR1 and CDR2 from the germline V gene are SGHVS and FNYEAQ. V lost 0 bases to trimming and J lost 4 bases; unmatched junction nucleotides: 5. The CDR3 runs 15 residues. The CDR3 region is CASSLASGLGETQYF. The CDR3 region has the DNA TGTGCCAGCAGCTTAGCCTCTGGACTAGGAGAGACCCAGTACTTC. Drawing the rest from reference TRBV7-6 and TRBJ2-5, the complete variable domain is GAGVSQSPRYKVTKRGQDVALRCDPISGHVSLYWYRQALGQGPEFLTYFNYEAQQDKSGLPNDRFSAERPEGSISTLTIQRTEQRDSAMYRCASSLASGLGETQYFGPGTRLLVL.

A remark on this clonotype: A much larger clone lies one base from this, so it may be a read error. The conserved phenylalanine or tryptophan normally closing the CDR3 is absent here, so this likely arose from a read error. This chain uses TRBV7-8 with TRBJ2-1; 11 positions agree with TRBD2. Trimming at V came to 3 bases and at J to 7 bases, leaving 5 bases not matched to a gene. Germline V CDR1 and CDR2: SGHVS, FQNEAQ. This CDR3 has 15 amino acids. The CDR3 DNA is TGTGCCAGCAGCTTTAGCGGGGGGGCCGGGAATGAGCAGTTCTTA. Encoded protein: CASSFSGGAGNEQFL.

The chain employs TRBV5-1 and TRBJ1-1; the D gene is possibly TRBD1 (5 bases). V was shortened by 5 bases and J by 5 bases, with 10 bases between the two germline ends. This CDR3 is 12 amino acids long. The germline CDR1 and CDR2 sequences are SGHRS and YFSETQ. CDR3 loop: CASRGLKTEAFF. The DNA for the CDR3 is TGCGCCAGCAGGGGACTTAAGACTGAAGCTTTCTTT.

The table lists this clonotype with a few counts. In DNA, the CDR3 is TGTGCCAGCAGCTTATCCATACGGACAGGGGGGAGGGATACGCAGTATTTT. Protein product: CASSLSIRTGGRDTQYF. V is TRBV7-2 and J is TRBJ2-3; the match to TRBD1 covers 10 bases. V was clipped by 2 bases and J by 6 bases; unmatched bases: 11. CDR3 length: 17 residues. Germline CDR1 SGHTA, CDR2 FQGNSA.

V and J are TRBV5-1 and TRBJ2-3; unclear D gene. There are 14 residues in the CDR3. The V end was cut by 2 bases, the J end by 5 bases, with 12 bases between. Germline V gene sequence: CDR1 SGHRS, CDR2 YFSETQ. CDR3 sequence: CASSFQFAEDTQYF. In DNA form, the CDR3 reads TGCGCCAGCAGCTTCCAGTTCGCGGAAGATACGCAGTATTTT.

This clonotype was detected only once. This chain uses TRBV27 with TRBJ2-7; D is unresolved. The germline V and J ends were trimmed by 0 bases and 4 bases, with 7 bases remaining between them. The CDR3 consists of 13 residues. Per the germline V gene, CDR1 is MNHEY and CDR2 is SMNVEV (reference sequence). The CDR3 loop is CASSLSVRYEQYF. CDR3 in DNA: TGTGCCAGCAGTTTATCGGTCCGGTACGAGCAGTACTTC.

This clonotype was counted a single time. The chain carries TRBV7-4 and TRBJ1-5, with D hard to call. This CDR3 comprises 14 residues. The V end lost 1 base, the J end lost 3 bases, and 7 bases lay between the germline ends. Per the germline V gene, CDR1 is SGHVT and CDR2 is SQSDAQ. The CDR3: CASSLDTHNQPQHF. The CDR3 bases are TGTGCCAGCAGCTTAGACACCCACAATCAGCCCCAGCATTTT.

The genes are TRBV7-9 and TRBJ2-5; TRBD1 is a possible D gene (6 bases). Germline CDR1 reads SEHNR; CDR2 reads FQNEAQ (reference sequence). This CDR3 comprises 16 residues. V lost 5 bases, J lost 7 bases, and 23 bases lay in between. The CDR3 nucleotides are TGTGCCAGCAGCACCCAGGGGCTGCACCCCGTGGGGACCCAGTACTTC. Residues: CASSTQGLHPVGTQYF.

The V gene is TRBV29-1, the J gene TRBJ1-1, with TRBD1 as a possible D gene (6 bases). With 4 bases removed from V and 1 base from J, the gap between germline ends came to 16 bases. The CDR3 has 15 residues. CDR1 and CDR2 (germline): SQVTM, ANQGSEA. This CDR3 is CSVGAIGQRNTEAFF. In nucleotides, the CDR3 is TGCAGCGTTGGGGCCATCGGACAGAGGAACACTGAAGCTTTCTTT.

This clonotype was picked up a small number of times. J is TRBJ2-5 and V is TRBV29-1; D is tentatively TRBD1 or TRBD2 (5 bases each). Trimming left V 5 bases short and J 2 bases short, with 18 bases between. The CDR3 covers 15 residues. Germline V lookup: CDR1 SQVTM, CDR2 ANQGSEA. This CDR3 reads CSVSSGRPVQETQYF. The DNA for the CDR3 is TGCAGCGTTAGCTCGGGACGCCCCGTTCAAGAGACCCAGTACTTC.

The V call is TRBV5-1, the J call TRBJ1-6; 7 positions agree with TRBD1. Germline CDR1 is SGHRS and CDR2 is YFSETQ. V trimming: 1 base; J trimming: 9 bases; junction bases outside the gene matches: 7. This CDR3 has 15 amino acids. The CDR3 sequence: CASSLTGEVGSPLHF. The CDR3, as DNA: TGCGCCAGCAGCTTGACAGGGGAGGTCGGTTCACCCCTCCACTTT.

The V gene is TRBV2, the J gene TRBJ1-5, with D possibly TRBD1 on 5 matching bases. V lost 6 bases to trimming and J lost 3 bases, with 15 bases between them. The CDR3 length is 15 residues. Germline V gene sequence: CDR1 SNHLY, CDR2 FYNNEI. The CDR3 protein is CASSKNGGANQPQHF. The CDR3, as DNA: TGTGCCAGCAGCAAAAATGGAGGGGCCAATCAGCCCCAGCATTTT.

The V gene is TRBV6-6, the J gene TRBJ2-7; TRBD1 agrees at 7 bases. The V and J ends lost 5 bases and 6 bases, in that order; junction bases with no gene match: 7. The CDR3 is 13 amino acids. Germline CDR1 is MNHNY and CDR2 is SVGAGI (reference sequence). CDR3 coding DNA: TGTGCCAGCAGTGAGTCGACAGGGCTCGAGCAGTACTTC. Protein: CASSESTGLEQYF.

This clonotype has only a few counts. V and J are TRBV18 and TRBJ1-1; D gene ambiguous. Trimming cost V 4 bases and J 6 bases, with 9 bases left between them. Germline loops: CDR1 KGHSH, CDR2 LQKENI. The CDR3 has 12 residues. As DNA, the CDR3 is TGTGCCAGCTCACGGTTCGGGTCTGAAGCTTTCTTT. It specifies CASSRFGSEAFF.